The rows below give T cell receptor beta chains drawn from one sample of a study of cytomegalovirus exposure and HLA in healthy donors. Some clones are missing from TCRdb's copy, which holds only in-frame ones; the method was immunoSEQ multiplex PCR. Among under 150,000 clones, under 80% were seen once, and the ten largest hold roughly 2.8%. The specimen was PBMCs. The source is a male donor in good health and CMV-seronegative. The CDR3 runs from the conserved cysteine through the conserved F or W. Fields, in order: J gene, D gene, clone size, V gene, CDR3 protein, CDR3 DNA. A D gene is named only where the DNA matches it firmly. Clone size is not always given. Where it is, it says once, few, many or a class for expanded clones.

j_gene: TRBJ1-5
d_gene: TRBD1
abundance: .
v_gene: TRBV7-8
CDR3aa: CASSLYGQGRSNQPQHF
CDR3nt: TGTGCCAGCAGCCTATATGGACAGGGGAGAAGCAATCAGCCCCAGCATTTT

j_gene: TRBJ2-5
d_gene: TRBD2
abundance: .
v_gene: TRBV9
CDR3aa: CASSPAGGSRAGETQYF
CDR3nt: TGTGCCAGCAGCCCAGCGGGGGGAAGCCGGGCTGGTGAGACCCAGTACTTC

j_gene: TRBJ2-1
d_gene: TRBD1
abundance: .
v_gene: TRBV10-1
CDR3aa: CASSGTQGDSYNEQFF
CDR3nt: TGCGCCAGCAGTGGGACTCAGGGGGACTCCTACAATGAGCAGTTCTTC

j_gene: TRBJ2-7
d_gene: TRBD1
abundance: .
v_gene: TRBV4-1
CDR3aa: CASSQPTRGPMAYEQYF
CDR3nt: TGCGCCAGCAGCCAGCCGACAAGGGGGCCTATGGCCTACGAGCAGTACTTC

j_gene: TRBJ2-7
d_gene: TRBD1
abundance: .
v_gene: TRBV7-9
CDR3aa: CASSIRGYSYEQYF
CDR3nt: TGTGCCAGCAGCATCAGGGGGTACTCCTACGAGCAGTACTTC

j_gene: TRBJ2-1
d_gene: .
abundance: .
v_gene: TRBV4-3
CDR3aa: CASSQVLGATHYNEQFF
CDR3nt: TGCGCCAGCAGCCAAGTGTTAGGGGCGACCCACTACAATGAGCAGTTCTTC

j_gene: TRBJ2-7
d_gene: .
abundance: .
v_gene: TRBV2
CDR3aa: CASKGPPWGMDRLTYEQYF
CDR3nt: TGTGCCAGCAAGGGTCCCCCGTGGGGGATGGACAGACTCACCTACGAGCAGTACTTC

j_gene: TRBJ1-5
d_gene: .
abundance: .
v_gene: TRBV30
CDR3aa: CAWSVQGPGGGPQHF
CDR3nt: TGTGCCTGGAGTGTACAGGGACCCGGCGGGGGGCCCCAGCATTTT

j_gene: TRBJ2-5
d_gene: .
abundance: .
v_gene: TRBV10-3
CDR3aa: CAIYSGETQYF
CDR3nt: TGTGCCATCTATAGCGGCGAGACCCAGTACTTC

j_gene: TRBJ2-3
d_gene: .
abundance: .
v_gene: TRBV5-1
CDR3aa: CASSLRDFLTDTQYF
CDR3nt: TGCGCCAGCAGCTTGAGGGACTTCCTCACAGATACGCAGTATTTT

j_gene: TRBJ1-2
d_gene: TRBD1
abundance: .
v_gene: TRBV9
CDR3aa: CASSPSRDSINYGYTF
CDR3nt: TGTGCCAGCAGCCCGAGCCGGGACAGTATTAACTATGGCTACACCTTC

j_gene: TRBJ2-7
d_gene: TRBD1
abundance: few
v_gene: TRBV11-3
CDR3aa: CASSSGGSYEQYF
CDR3nt: TGTGCCAGCAGCTCAGGGGGCTCCTACGAGCAGTACTTC

j_gene: TRBJ1-5
d_gene: .
abundance: .
v_gene: TRBV2
CDR3aa: CASSDLQGSQPQHF
CDR3nt: TGTGCCAGCAGTGATCTACAGGGTAGTCAGCCCCAGCATTTT

j_gene: TRBJ1-2
d_gene: .
abundance: .
v_gene: TRBV6-1
CDR3aa: CASSDITSLPRRIYGYTF
CDR3nt: TGTGCCAGCAGTGATATAACCTCCCTGCCCCGGAGGATCTATGGCTACACCTTC